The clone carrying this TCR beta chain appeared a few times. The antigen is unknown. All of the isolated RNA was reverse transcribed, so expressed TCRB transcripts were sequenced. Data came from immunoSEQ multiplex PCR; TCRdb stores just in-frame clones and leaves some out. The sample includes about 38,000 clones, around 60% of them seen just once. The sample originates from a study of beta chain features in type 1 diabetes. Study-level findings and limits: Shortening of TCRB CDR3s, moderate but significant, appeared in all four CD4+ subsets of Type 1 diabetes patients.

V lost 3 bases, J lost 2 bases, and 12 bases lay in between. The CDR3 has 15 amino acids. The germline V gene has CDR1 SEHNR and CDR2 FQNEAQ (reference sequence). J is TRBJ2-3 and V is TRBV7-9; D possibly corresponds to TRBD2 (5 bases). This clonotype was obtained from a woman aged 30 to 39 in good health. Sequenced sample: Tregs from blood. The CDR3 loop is CASSFPAGITDTQYF. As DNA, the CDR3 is TGTGCCAGCAGCTTCCCTGCCGGGATCACAGATACGCAGTATTTT.